A single sample gave rise to the 30 T cell receptor beta chains below, sequenced in a study of radiotherapy plus CTLA-4 blockade in lung cancer. The protocol was immunoSEQ multiplex PCR, while the TCRdb copy is restricted to in-frame clones and leaves out a portion. The table includes around 100,000 clones, roughly four fifths detected once. The source was peripheral blood, collected from a patient treated with radiotherapy plus ipilimumab. The receptors originated from a human donor with non-small cell lung cancer that progressed on radiotherapy plus ipilimumab. Some clones in this sample may be carry-over from other donors' samples.

This chain links TRBV9 with TRBJ1-5; possible D gene TRBD1, 5 bases. Trimming cost V 4 bases and J 3 bases, with 14 bases left between them. Germline loops: CDR1 SGDLS, CDR2 YYNGEE. CDR3 length: 15 amino acids. The CDR3 sequence: CASSHGGYNNQPQHF. In DNA form, the CDR3 reads TGTGCCAGCAGCCACGGGGGGTATAACAATCAGCCCCAGCATTTT.

The chain carries TRBV5-4 and TRBJ2-7; TRBD1 aligns across 7 bases. V shed 4 bases, J shed 1 base, and the junction held 2 bases outside the gene matches. The CDR3 has 13 amino acids. Germline assignment: CDR1 SGHNT and CDR2 YYREEE (reference sequence). CDR3 loop: CASSDRVSYEQYF. Here the CDR3 DNA reads TGTGCCAGCAGCGACAGGGTTTCCTACGAGCAGTACTTC.

The chain has TRBV29-1 and TRBJ2-3; 10 bases line up with TRBD1. Trimming took 6 bases from V and 3 from J; bases not matched to a gene: 0. The CDR3 loop spans 12 amino acids. Looked up from germline, CDR1 is SQVTM and CDR2 is ANQGSEA. CDR3 in DNA: TGCAGCGTGGGACAGGGGACAGATACGCAGTATTTT. It yields the protein CSVGQGTDTQYF.

The chain employs TRBV7-8 and TRBJ2-3; 14 bases map to TRBD2. V gave up 6 bases and J gave up 10 bases; unmatched junction bases: 12. From germline, CDR1 is SGHVS and CDR2 FQNEAQ. This CDR3 is 16 amino acids long. In nucleotides, the CDR3 is TGTGCCAGCAGGAGGACTAGCGGGGGGCCCCCAGGGTCGCAGTATTTT. Its translation: CASRRTSGGPPGSQYF.

The rearrangement uses TRBV5-1 and TRBJ2-7; 7 bases match TRBD1. The germline CDR1 and CDR2 sequences are SGHRS and YFSETQ. With V trimmed by 4 bases and J by 6 bases, 4 bases remained unmatched. The CDR3 totals 12 residues. The CDR3 reads CASSTGTVEQYF. CDR3 DNA sequence: TGCGCCAGCAGCACCGGGACAGTCGAGCAGTACTTC.

The V call is TRBV6-5, the J call TRBJ2-7, with a possible D match to TRBD2 (5 bases). The CDR3 length is 12 residues. Germline CDR1 MNHEY, CDR2 SVGAGI. The V gene lost 8 bases and the J gene lost 3 bases, with 11 bases spanning the gap. The CDR3 protein is CASGSSFYEQYF. The DNA for the CDR3 is TGTGCCAGCGGTTCTAGCTTCTACGAGCAGTACTTC.

The chain uses TRBV5-4 and TRBJ1-3, with unresolved D. Germline V lookup: CDR1 SGHNT, CDR2 YYREEE (reference sequence). Trimming pared 4 bases from V and 4 bases from J, leaving 18 bases between. The CDR3 runs to 16 residues. CDR3 bases: TGTGCCAGCAGCCAGTACTCCCGGGATACCGGAAACACCATATATTTT. Translating it yields CASSQYSRDTGNTIYF. The full variable domain, its missing parts supplied by reference TRBV5-4 and TRBJ1-3, is ETGVTQSPTHLIKTRGQQVTLRCSSQSGHNTVSWYQQALGQGPQFIFQYYREEENGRGNFPPRFSGLQFPNYSSELNVNALELDDSALYLCASSQYSRDTGNTIYFGEGSWLTVV.

The rearrangement links TRBV13 to TRBJ1-5; D gene unclear. The ends were cut back, 3 bases at V and 4 bases at J, with 7 bases in the middle. CDR1 PRHDT and CDR2 FYEKMQ come from the germline V gene (reference sequence). The CDR3 totals 13 residues. The CDR3 bases are TGTGCCAGCAGCTTGAAGTTAAATCAGCCCCAGCATTTT. Translated, it gives CASSLKLNQPQHF.

In regard to this clone: At one of its ends the junction is not consistent with the germline gene, which may arise from a read error. V is TRBV7-7 and J is TRBJ2-7; D gene uncertain. The CDR3 has 13 residues. Per germline, CDR1 SSHAT and CDR2 FNYEAQ (reference sequence). CDR3 nucleotides: TGTGCTAGCAGCTGGGATCATTCCTACGAGCAGTACTTC. It is translated as CASSWDHSYEQYF.

The genes are TRBV6-1 and TRBJ2-3; D possibly corresponds to TRBD2 (6 bases). V dropped 3 bases and J dropped 9 bases, with 13 bases sitting between them. Germline-derived CDR1 and CDR2 are MNHNS and SASEGT. CDR3 length equals 13 residues. Here the CDR3 reads CASSDWRVATQYF. CDR3 coding DNA: TGTGCCAGCAGTGATTGGAGGGTGGCAACGCAGTATTTT.

V usage is TRBV4-3 and J usage is TRBJ2-5, with D tentatively TRBD1 (5 bases). The germline V gene encodes CDR1 LGHNA and CDR2 YSLEER. CDR3 length: 17 amino acids. The ends were cut back, 1 base at V and 2 bases at J, with 17 bases in the middle. The CDR3 protein is CASSQGNHRSPQETQYF. The CDR3 DNA is TGCGCCAGCAGCCAAGGGAATCACAGGTCTCCTCAAGAGACCCAGTACTTC.

With respect to this clone: Other DNA variants within this sample encode the same CDR3. The chain links TRBV7-3 to TRBJ1-1, with TRBD1 as a possible D gene (5 bases). V lost 6 bases to trimming and J lost 1 base, with 9 bases between them. The CDR3 loop spans 13 amino acids. Per germline, CDR1 SGHTA and CDR2 FQGTGA. For the CDR3, the DNA is TGTGCCAGCAGTCTCCAGGGGAACACTGAAGCTTTCTTT. Translation: CASSLQGNTEAFF.

This clone was seen just once. For the CDR3, the DNA is TGTGCCAGCAGCCAGCAAATCGGACTGGGGGGCGAGCAGTACTTC. Protein: CASSQQIGLGGEQYF. The rearrangement links TRBV13 to TRBJ2-7, with D possibly TRBD2 on 6 matching bases. Trimming pared 5 bases from V and 6 bases from J, leaving 20 bases between. The CDR3 contains 15 residues. Germline-derived CDR1 and CDR2 are PRHDT and FYEKMQ (reference sequence).

The gene calls are TRBV7-4 and TRBJ2-7; TRBD1 matches 9 bases. Germline CDR1 reads SGHVT; CDR2 reads SQSDAQ. V lost 8 bases to trimming and J lost 0 bases; unmatched junction nucleotides: 14. This CDR3 has 17 residues. The CDR3: CASLPGGQGRSSYEQYF. The CDR3 DNA reads TGTGCCAGCCTTCCCGGGGGACAGGGAAGAAGCTCCTACGAGCAGTACTTC.

This rearrangement joins TRBV18 to TRBJ1-1, with 10 bases lining up with TRBD1. The J segment lost 4 bases and the V segment lost 6 bases, leaving 8 bases of the junction unmatched. This CDR3 region has 15 residues. Germline V gives CDR1 KGHSH, CDR2 LQKENI. The CDR3 DNA reads TGTGCCAGCTCGGACAGACAGGGGGCCAGCACTGAAGCTTTCTTT. It specifies CASSDRQGASTEAFF.

This chain uses TRBV15 with TRBJ1-2; D is ambiguous. CDR3 length equals 15 residues. V was cut by 0 bases and J by 2 bases, with 10 bases left in between. Germline CDR1 and CDR2: LNHNV and YYDKDF (reference sequence). The CDR3: CATSRDKRANYGYTF. CDR3 bases: TGTGCCACCAGCAGAGATAAGAGGGCAAACTATGGCTACACCTTC.

The rearrangement joins TRBV7-9 to TRBJ2-7; D might be TRBD2 (6 bases). The V end was cut by 6 bases, the J end by 6 bases, with 15 bases between. Germline V CDR1 and CDR2: SEHNR, FQNEAQ (reference sequence). The CDR3 loop spans 13 amino acids. The CDR3 region is CASRPTLGGEQYF. The CDR3 DNA sequence: TGTGCCAGCAGACCTACACTGGGGGGCGAGCAGTACTTC.

This clone has only a few counts. V usage is TRBV28 and J usage is TRBJ2-3, with TRBD2 matching over 9 bases. The V segment lost 4 bases and the J segment 3 bases; nucleotides outside the gene matches: 8. The germline CDR1 and CDR2 sequences are MDHEN and SYDVKM. CDR3 size: 16 residues. CDR3 protein: CASSSSWSGGTDTQYF. The CDR3 DNA sequence: TGTGCCAGCAGTTCCTCCTGGAGCGGGGGGACAGATACGCAGTATTTT. Combining the CDR3 with reference TRBV28 and TRBJ2-3 gives the whole variable domain DVKVTQSSRYLVKRTGEKVFLECVQDMDHENMFWYRQDPGLGLRLIYFSYDVKMKEKGDIPEGYSVSREKKERFSLILESASTNQTSMYLCASSSSWSGGTDTQYFGPGTRLTVL.

V is TRBV29-1 and J is TRBJ1-2, with 7 bases aligning to TRBD1. The CDR3 runs to 13 residues. Germline V gene lookup returns CDR1 SQVTM and CDR2 ANQGSEA. The V and J ends lost 3 bases and 7 bases, in that order; junction bases with no gene match: 8. CDR3: CSVDWTGRAGYTF. The CDR3 DNA reads TGCAGCGTTGACTGGACAGGAAGGGCTGGCTACACCTTC. The variable domain in full, with the rest retrieved from reference TRBV29-1 and TRBJ1-2, is SAVISQKPSRDICQRGTSLTIQCQVDSQVTMMFWYRQQPGQSLTLIATANQGSEATYESGFVIDKFPISRPNLTFSTLTVSNMSPEDSSIYLCSVDWTGRAGYTFGSGTRLTVV.

This clone was found a few times. This chain uses TRBV30 with TRBJ2-1, with TRBD1 as a possible D gene (6 bases). The CDR3 contains 15 residues. The V end lost 2 bases, the J end lost 6 bases, and 17 bases lay between the germline ends. Germline V gene sequence: CDR1 GTSNPN, CDR2 SVGIG (reference sequence). The CDR3 sequence is CAWSLDSSRGNEQFF. CDR3 DNA sequence: TGTGCCTGGAGTCTCGACTCGAGCAGGGGCAATGAGCAGTTCTTC.

CDR3 region: CASNPAGTGGSGELFF. In DNA form, the CDR3 reads TGTGCCAGCAACCCGGCCGGGACAGGGGGATCCGGGGAGCTGTTTTTT. The rearrangement uses TRBV7-3 and TRBJ2-2; 11 positions agree with TRBD1. The length of the CDR3 is 16 residues. Germline CDR1 reads SGHTA; CDR2 reads FQGTGA. Losses at the gene ends were 7 bases for V and 6 bases for J; bases not matched to a gene: 10.

This clone was detected only a few times. The chain has TRBV11-3 and TRBJ2-2, with a tentative D call TRBD1 (6 bases). The CDR3 is 15 residues long. V was cut by 4 bases and J by 4 bases, with 13 bases left in between. Per the germline V gene, CDR1 is SGHNT and CDR2 is YENEEA. CDR3 sequence (DNA): TGTGCCAGCAGCTCCCCCAGGGGTAGCACCGGGGAGCTGTTTTTT. Translated: CASSSPRGSTGELFF.

V and J are TRBV15 and TRBJ2-3; 7 bases align to TRBD1. The germline V gene encodes CDR1 LNHNV and CDR2 YYDKDF (reference sequence). Losses at the gene ends were 5 bases for V and 4 bases for J; bases not matched to a gene: 6. The CDR3 length is 14 residues. This CDR3 is CATSWKQGPDTQYF. Written as DNA, the CDR3 is TGTGCCACCAGCTGGAAACAGGGGCCAGATACGCAGTATTTT.

The V gene is TRBV28, the J gene TRBJ1-4; D is unresolved. The CDR3 runs 15 residues. Germline assignment: CDR1 MDHEN and CDR2 SYDVKM. The V end was cut by 5 bases, the J end by 7 bases, with 17 bases between. In DNA form, the CDR3 reads TGTGCCAGCAGTACCTCAGGAGCACTTGGTGAAAAACTGTTTTTT. It encodes CASSTSGALGEKLFF. Full variable domain (missing parts from reference TRBV28 and TRBJ1-4): DVKVTQSSRYLVKRTGEKVFLECVQDMDHENMFWYRQDPGLGLRLIYFSYDVKMKEKGDIPEGYSVSREKKERFSLILESASTNQTSMYLCASSTSGALGEKLFFGSGTQLSVL.

V usage is TRBV5-4 and J usage is TRBJ1-2; D is ambiguous. V shed 0 bases and J shed 4 bases, with 7 bases lying between them. The CDR3 is 13 residues long. The germline CDR1 and CDR2 sequences are SGHNT and YYREEE (reference sequence). CDR3 sequence (DNA): TGTGCCAGCAGCTTGGATGCAGGCTATGGCTACACCTTC. Translated: CASSLDAGYGYTF.

The chain joins TRBV15 to TRBJ2-5; 11 bases are shared with TRBD1. Losses at the gene ends were 0 bases for V and 5 bases for J; bases not matched to a gene: 2. Per germline, CDR1 LNHNV and CDR2 YYDKDF (reference sequence). CDR3 length: 15 amino acids. The DNA of the CDR3 is TGTGCCACCAGCAGAGAGGACAGGGGGCTGGAGACCCAGTACTTC. Its protein is CATSREDRGLETQYF.

The chain has TRBV7-2 and TRBJ1-6; D not certain. V lost 2 bases to trimming and J lost 5 bases, with 13 bases between them. The CDR3 extends over 16 amino acids. Germline V gene sequence: CDR1 SGHTA, CDR2 FQGNSA. CDR3 in amino acids: CASSLFRLLNNSPLHF. The CDR3 nucleotides are TGTGCCAGCAGCTTATTTCGTCTCCTTAATAATTCACCCCTCCACTTT.

This clone was seen once. This sequence joins TRBV14 and TRBJ2-3; unclear D gene. Trimming pared 5 bases from V and 0 bases from J, leaving 15 bases between. The CDR3 length is 16 residues. The germline V gene encodes CDR1 SGHDN and CDR2 FVKESK. In DNA, the CDR3 is TGTGCCAGCAGCTCTTGGGTAGCTGCTAGCACAGATACGCAGTATTTT. Encoded protein: CASSSWVAASTDTQYF.

The chain employs TRBV7-2 and TRBJ2-3; D is ambiguous. V lost 5 bases and J 5 bases, leaving 14 bases between the germline ends. Germline V gene lookup returns CDR1 SGHTA and CDR2 FQGNSA. CDR3 length: 14 amino acids. The CDR3 nucleotides are TGTGCCAGCAGCCAGTTGGTAGAGGTAGATACGCAGTATTTT. This gives the protein CASSQLVEVDTQYF.

The chain couples TRBV7-2 to TRBJ1-4, with unresolved D. CDR3 size: 14 residues. Trimming pared 3 bases from V and 4 bases from J, leaving 9 bases between. The germline V gene encodes CDR1 SGHTA and CDR2 FQGNSA. The CDR3 DNA reads TGTGCCAGCAGCTTTGGACGGATTAATGAAAAACTGTTTTTT. Its translation: CASSFGRINEKLFF.